The clone carrying this T cell receptor beta chain was detected many times. As yet, its antigen is unknown. This sample is drawn from a study of blood T cells in healthy people across ages. This CDR3 comprises 13 residues. The V end lost 6 bases, the J end lost 3 bases, and 12 bases lay between the germline ends. For the second PCR, which ran for about 6 to 11 cycles, a sample-barcoded 5' primer and a J-beta primer mix were used. TCRdb re-derived calls from the 5' RACE reads in MiXCR, one entry per CDR3 protein. The sample carries about 1,600,000 distinct CDR3 sequences, around 39% recorded once. Study results and caveats: Long-lived donors carried more naive CD4+ cells and greater diversity than aged donors. CMV infection status of these donors was not known.

The V gene is TRBV12-3 or TRBV12-4, the J gene TRBJ2-7; D possibly matches TRBD1 or TRBD2 (5 bases each). Sequencing was done on a sample of blood. This TCR was sampled from a woman aged 18-29 years in good health. The CDR3 nucleotides are TGTGCCAGCAGCCTGGGGACCGTCTACGAGCAGTACTTC. Its protein product is CASSLGTVYEQYF.